This paragraph reports one TCR beta chain. What it recognizes is unknown. CDR1 is MNHEY, CDR2 SMNVEV, per germline (reference sequence). Germline trimming cut 10 bases from V and 6 bases from J; bases unmatched to any gene: 4. The CDR3 consists of 13 residues. The time point was: cycle 4 day 1 (C4D1), after 5 to 7 weeks of nivolumab. With no exception, relapse followed autologous stem cell transplantation in all patients, and brentuximab vedotin exposure varied. The data belong to a study of PD-1 blockade in classical Hodgkin lymphoma. Clones were sequenced by immunoSEQ multiplex PCR, and TCRdb holds only the in-frame ones, with some missing. The data show 90,000 or so clones, around 78% seen once. Findings and limits, study-wide: At baseline, newly diagnosed patients reportedly showed less TCR diversity than healthy donors. Complete responders started with a diversity level that resembled newly diagnosed patients at baseline. TCR diversity in CD4+, not CD8+, cells rose significantly by C4D1.

The source was peripheral blood mononuclear cells (PBMCs), collected before the fourth cycle of nivolumab. The J gene is TRBJ2-2, the V gene TRBV27; 11 bases match TRBD1. This TCR was recovered from a human donor with classical Hodgkin lymphoma. The CDR3 sequence: CATRTGGPGELFF. CDR3 in DNA: TGTGCCACCCGGACAGGGGGCCCCGGGGAGCTGTTTTTT.